The T cell receptor (beta chain) described here comes from a study of T cells in Graves' hyperthyroidism and ophthalmopathy. Germline V gene data show CDR1 as SGHTA and CDR2 as FQGNSA. V shed 5 bases and J 7 bases; nucleotides not matched to a gene: 5. This CDR3 comprises 13 residues. In this sample, this clonotype turned up a few times. What it recognizes is unknown. Researchers amplified the TCR beta CDR3 regions from RNA transcripts. The HTBI set primed first-round TCR CDR3 RT-PCR. TCRdb passed the multiplex PCR reads through MiXCR, listing each CDR3 protein once. This sample has 550,000 to 700,000 distinct CDR3 sequences, with about half found just once. Uncontrolled infection, other autoimmune disease, pregnancy or lactation barred patients from enrollment. Study conclusions and caveats: Ophthalmopathy cases were set apart from stable hyperthyroidism by a 13 V-J model. The model forecast ophthalmopathy, anticipating it by a median 6.5 months before onset. The majority of expanded thyroid clonotypes above 0.001 also appeared in blood.

The TCR was taken from an adult woman with Graves' disease, either hyperthyroidism or ophthalmopathy (not recorded which). The chain links TRBV7-2 to TRBJ1-5, with 7 nucleotides matching TRBD1. The specimen sequenced was peripheral blood or thyroid tissue (not recorded which). In nucleotides, the CDR3 is TGTGCCAGCAGCATCGACAGGGAACAGCCCCAGCATTTT. This sequence encodes CASSIDREQPQHF.